This T cell receptor (beta chain) comes out of a study of shared clonotypes between healthy human individuals. This clone was observed a handful of times. V dropped 6 bases and J dropped 7 bases, with 10 bases sitting between them. Germline V gives CDR1 MDHEN, CDR2 SYDVKM. The CDR3 length is 12 residues. Only in-frame clones appear in the TCRdb table, and some are missing; sequencing was by immunoSEQ multiplex PCR. The table has over a million clones, about 74% seen once. This chain links TRBV28 with TRBJ1-5; D is unresolved. Material for sequencing was memory CD4+ T cells sorted from blood. Subset noted: CD45RA-negative fraction. The receptor was derived from a man younger than 30 in good health. The CDR3 region has the DNA TGTGCCAGCAGCCCCGTTTTGCAGCCCCAGCATTTT. Protein product: CASSPVLQPQHF.